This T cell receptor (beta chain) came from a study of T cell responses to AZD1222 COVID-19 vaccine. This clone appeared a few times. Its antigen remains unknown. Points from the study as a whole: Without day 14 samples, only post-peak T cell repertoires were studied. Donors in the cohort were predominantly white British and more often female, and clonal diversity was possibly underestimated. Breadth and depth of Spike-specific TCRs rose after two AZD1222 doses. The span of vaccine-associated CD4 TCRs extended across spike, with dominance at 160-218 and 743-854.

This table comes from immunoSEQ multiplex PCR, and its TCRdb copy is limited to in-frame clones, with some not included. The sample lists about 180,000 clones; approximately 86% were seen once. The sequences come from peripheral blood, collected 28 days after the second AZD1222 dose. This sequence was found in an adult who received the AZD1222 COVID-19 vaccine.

The CDR3 region has the DNA TGTGCCAGCCAAAGTTCCTTCTCTGGGGCCAACGTCCTGACTTTC. Residues: CASQSSFSGANVLTF. The chain carries TRBV9 and TRBJ2-6; D ambiguous. The CDR3 length is 15 residues. Germline V lookup: CDR1 SGDLS, CDR2 YYNGEE. Between the trimmed V and J ends, which lost 7 bases and 0 bases, there was a span of 11 bases.